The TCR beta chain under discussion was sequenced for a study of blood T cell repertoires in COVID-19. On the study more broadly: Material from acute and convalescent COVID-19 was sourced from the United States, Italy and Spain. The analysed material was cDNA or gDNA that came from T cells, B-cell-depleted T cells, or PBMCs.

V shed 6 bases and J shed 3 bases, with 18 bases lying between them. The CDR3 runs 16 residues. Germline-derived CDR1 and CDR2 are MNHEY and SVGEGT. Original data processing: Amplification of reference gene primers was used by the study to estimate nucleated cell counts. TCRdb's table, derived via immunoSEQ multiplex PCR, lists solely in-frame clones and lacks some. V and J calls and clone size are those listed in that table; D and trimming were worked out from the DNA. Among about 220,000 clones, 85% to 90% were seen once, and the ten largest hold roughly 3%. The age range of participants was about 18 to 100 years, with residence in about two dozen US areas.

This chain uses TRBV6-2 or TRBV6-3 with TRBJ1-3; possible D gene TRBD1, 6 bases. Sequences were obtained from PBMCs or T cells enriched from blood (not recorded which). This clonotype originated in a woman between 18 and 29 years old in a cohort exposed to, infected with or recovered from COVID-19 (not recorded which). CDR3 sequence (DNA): TGTGCCAGCAGCTTAGGACAGCTCGCTTTTGGAAACACCATATATTTT. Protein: CASSLGQLAFGNTIYF.